What follows are 21 T cell receptor beta chains derived from one specimen sequenced in a study of CD8 T cells in ankylosing spondylitis (dated by TCRdb to 2017 to 2019). On the study overall, not on this receptor specifically: A TCR beta motif of fewer than 10 highly homologous amino acid variants appeared characteristic of blood from ankylosing spondylitis patients.

Antigens of these TCRs are unknown. The library came from 5' RACE. TCRdb records Illumina HiSeq 2500 as the sequencer. Clones were called with MiXCR by TCRdb after fastp trimmed the public reads at Q25, and only in-frame beta chains were retained. Each entry merges the rows of one CDR3 protein and shows their most common DNA and genes. Counted in this sample were 250,000 to 350,000 distinct CDR3 sequences; 8% of them appeared once. Roughly 15% of the sample belongs to the ten largest clones. The sample consisted of blood, either unsorted or a sorted T cell fraction (not recorded which). All receptors derive from a male donor with ankylosing spondylitis.

The chain employs TRBV7-9 and TRBJ2-1, with a weak D call TRBD2 (6 bases). The length of the CDR3 is 15 residues. Germline assignment: CDR1 SEHNR and CDR2 FQNEAQ (reference sequence). Trimming shortened V by 5 bases and J by 5 bases, and 16 bases separated the two germline ends. CDR3 in amino acids: CASSNRLVGNNEQFF. The CDR3 DNA sequence: TGTGCCAGCAGCAATCGACTAGTCGGGAACAATGAGCAGTTCTTC.

This clonotype showed up just a few times. The CDR3 loop is CASRWQGEETQYF. The CDR3 coding sequence is TGTGCCAGTAGATGGCAGGGTGAAGAGACCCAGTACTTC. This chain links TRBV19 with TRBJ2-5; possibly TRBD1 for D (5 bases). The V end lost 6 bases, the J end lost 3 bases, and 11 bases lay between the germline ends. This CDR3 contains 13 residues. Germline CDR1 and CDR2: LNHDA and SQIVND (reference sequence). Combining the CDR3 with reference TRBV19 and TRBJ2-5 gives the whole variable domain DGGITQSPKYLFRKEGQNVTLSCEQNLNHDAMYWYRQDPGQGLRLIYYSQIVNDFQKGDIAEGYSVSREKKESFPLTVTSAQKNPTAFYLCASRWQGEETQYFGPGTRLLVL.

V and J are TRBV9 and TRBJ2-1, with a weak D call TRBD2 (6 bases). Trimming removed 1 base at V and 9 bases at J, with 8 bases between. Germline values: CDR1 SGDLS, CDR2 YYNGEE. The CDR3 is made up of 12 amino acids. The CDR3 protein is CASSVPSAEQFF. CDR3 in DNA: TGTGCCAGCAGCGTACCTAGCGCTGAGCAGTTCTTC.

This clonotype turned up a few times. The V gene is TRBV28, the J gene TRBJ2-5; 10 bases are a match to TRBD1. Germline V gene sequence: CDR1 MDHEN, CDR2 SYDVKM. The CDR3 is 13 residues long. J lost 5 bases, V lost 10 bases, and 7 bases had no gene match. DNA of the CDR3: TGTGCCACCCGTGACAGGGGGCCTGAGACCCAGTACTTC. Amino acid sequence: CATRDRGPETQYF.

This clonotype was seen only a few times. The V gene is TRBV19, the J gene TRBJ2-1; D is perhaps TRBD2 (5 bases). Trimming left V 10 bases short and J 4 bases short, with 14 bases between. Per the germline V gene, CDR1 is LNHDA and CDR2 is SQIVND (reference sequence). The CDR3 totals 13 residues. The CDR3 DNA sequence: TGTGCCACGGGCACTCGGGGATACAATGAGCAGTTCTTC. Translating it yields CATGTRGYNEQFF.

This clonotype was observed a handful of times. The chain joins TRBV12-3 or TRBV12-4 to TRBJ1-5, with 8 bases matching TRBD1. CDR3 length: 15 amino acids. With 6 bases clipped from V and 4 bases from J, the junction kept 8 bases outside the gene matches. The CDR3 here is CASRRTGGTNQPQHF. CDR3 DNA sequence: TGTGCCAGCAGGCGAACAGGGGGGACAAATCAGCCCCAGCATTTT.

This clonotype has just a few counts. This sequence joins TRBV4-2 and TRBJ2-5; 11 nucleotides align to TRBD2. The CDR3 sequence is 17 residues long. V was clipped by 1 base and J by 5 bases; unmatched bases: 9. Germline assignment: CDR1 LGHNA and CDR2 YNFKEQ. CDR3 nucleotides: TGTGCCAGCAGCCAAGGACTAGCGGGACAGAGCCCGGAGACCCAGTACTTC. As protein: CASSQGLAGQSPETQYF.

This chain joins TRBV5-1 and TRBJ1-3; D not certain. The CDR3 spans 15 residues. The germline gives CDR1 SGHRS, CDR2 YFSETQ. The V end lost 0 bases, the J end lost 4 bases, and 11 bases lay between the germline ends. This CDR3 is CASSLGTPFGNTIYF. CDR3 nucleotide sequence: TGCGCCAGCAGCTTGGGAACACCCTTCGGAAACACCATATATTTT.

The table lists this clonotype with a few counts. The CDR3 sequence is CSAQGFDEQYF. The CDR3 region has the DNA TGCAGCGCCCAAGGGTTTGACGAGCAGTACTTC. This chain connects TRBV29-1 to TRBJ2-7; D gene ambiguous. V was clipped by 7 bases and J by 5 bases, with 12 bases between them. The CDR3 length is 11 residues. Germline assignment: CDR1 SQVTM and CDR2 ANQGSEA.

This clonotype was picked up many times. The chain links TRBV29-1 to TRBJ1-1, with D possibly TRBD1 on 6 matching bases. In germline, CDR1 is SQVTM, CDR2 ANQGSEA. Trimming cost V 5 bases and J 3 bases, with 7 bases left between them. The CDR3 spans 11 residues. The DNA of the CDR3 is TGCAGCGTTCGACAGGACACTGAAGCTTTCTTT. Amino acid sequence: CSVRQDTEAFF.

This clonotype has at least ten counts. The rearrangement joins TRBV29-1 to TRBJ1-6, with D perhaps TRBD1 (5 bases). Germline V gives CDR1 SQVTM, CDR2 ANQGSEA. The V end was cut by 3 bases, the J end by 14 bases, with 11 bases between. CDR3 length equals 11 residues. The CDR3: CSVETESTLHF. In DNA, the CDR3 is TGCAGCGTTGAGACAGAGTCGACCCTCCACTTT.

This clonotype was recorded a few times. V usage is TRBV11-2 and J usage is TRBJ2-3; possibly TRBD2 for D (5 bases). V was trimmed by 0 bases and J by 2 bases, leaving 21 bases between them. The CDR3 is made up of 19 amino acids. The germline gives CDR1 SGHAT, CDR2 FQNNGV. For the CDR3, the DNA is TGTGCCAGCAGCTTAGACCATCGAGCACGCGGGTCTTACACAGATACGCAGTATTTT. Its translation: CASSLDHRARGSYTDTQYF.

The V call is TRBV28, the J call TRBJ2-1; D is uncertain. The CDR3 covers 11 residues. Trimming took 6 bases from V and 7 from J, leaving 7 bases between them. Germline V gene lookup returns CDR1 MDHEN and CDR2 SYDVKM. CDR3: CASRDGNEQFF. Written as DNA, the CDR3 is TGTGCCAGCAGAGACGGGAATGAGCAGTTCTTC.

This clonotype was picked up a small number of times. The V gene is TRBV6-2 or TRBV6-3, the J gene TRBJ1-5; 10 nucleotides line up with TRBD1. CDR1 is MNHEY and CDR2 is SVGEGT in the germline V gene. The junction had 15 bases not matched to a gene; V was cut back by 6 bases and J by 4 bases. CDR3 length: 18 residues. Here the CDR3 reads CASRKGFGQGVWNQPQHF. The DNA of the CDR3 is TGTGCCAGCAGGAAAGGGTTTGGACAGGGGGTTTGGAATCAGCCCCAGCATTTT.

This clonotype has just a few counts. This chain joins TRBV7-6 and TRBJ2-1; D possibly matches TRBD1 or TRBD2 (5 bases each). Germline V gene lookup returns CDR1 SGHVS and CDR2 FNYEAQ. Trimming stripped 5 bases from V and 7 bases from J, with 15 bases between. The CDR3 has 14 residues. CDR3: CASSLGTGGNEQFF. DNA for the CDR3: TGTGCCAGCAGCCTCGGGACCGGTGGTAATGAGCAGTTCTTC.

This clonotype has more than one count but fewer than ten. V gene TRBV28 combines with J gene TRBJ2-3; maybe TRBD1 (5 bases). This CDR3 region has 19 residues. Germline assignment: CDR1 MDHEN and CDR2 SYDVKM. The V and J ends lost 3 bases and 1 base respectively, with 23 bases between them. CDR3 protein: CASSFGTGTERRGTDTQYF. DNA of the CDR3: TGTGCCAGCAGTTTTGGAACAGGTACTGAGAGGCGAGGCACAGATACGCAGTATTTT.

This clonotype was recorded a few times. The V call is TRBV11-1, the J call TRBJ2-6; 12 bases match TRBD1. CDR1 and CDR2 (germline): SGHAT, FQDESV (reference sequence). J was trimmed by 7 bases and V by 6 bases; bases with no gene match: 13. The CDR3 length is 18 residues. In DNA form, the CDR3 reads TGTGCCAGCAGGCCCACCGGGACAGGGGGCCCATTAGCCAACGTCCTGACTTTC. Translation: CASRPTGTGGPLANVLTF.

The J gene is TRBJ2-5, the V gene TRBV11-1; a weak D match, TRBD2 (6 bases). This CDR3 has 18 residues. Trimming removed 10 bases from V and 0 bases from J, with 27 bases in between. Germline CDR1 and CDR2: SGHAT and FQDESV (reference sequence). CDR3 in amino acids: CATVSLLARWRDQETQYF. CDR3 nucleotide sequence: TGTGCCACCGTCTCCTTGCTCGCGAGATGGAGGGACCAAGAGACCCAGTACTTC.

This clonotype was detected a few times. The J gene is TRBJ2-3, the V gene TRBV29-1; D possibly corresponds to TRBD2 (5 bases). The CDR3 spans 13 residues. Germline CDR1 SQVTM, CDR2 ANQGSEA. V lost 3 bases and J 1 base, leaving 8 bases between the germline ends. The CDR3 loop reads CSVDAGGTDTQYF. CDR3 bases: TGCAGCGTTGACGCCGGGGGCACAGATACGCAGTATTTT.

The sample holds many counts of this clonotype. The CDR3 DNA reads TGTGCCAGCACCGATTTCGACAGGACGCAGTACTTC. This codes for CASTDFDRTQYF. The rearrangement uses TRBV6-2 or TRBV6-3 and TRBJ2-7; a weak D match, TRBD1 (6 bases). The CDR3 spans 12 residues. Germline values: CDR1 MNHEY, CDR2 SVGEGT. V lost 7 bases to trimming and J lost 9 bases, with 16 bases between them.

This clonotype was observed many times. The CDR3: CASSLALSNTEAFF. CDR3 sequence (DNA): TGCGCCAGCAGCTTGGCCCTTTCGAACACTGAAGCTTTCTTT. This sequence joins TRBV5-1 and TRBJ1-1, with no clear D. V lost 0 bases and J 1 base, leaving 7 bases between the germline ends. Germline CDR1 SGHRS, CDR2 YFSETQ. The CDR3 has 14 residues. The whole variable domain, remainder taken from reference TRBV5-1 and TRBJ1-1, is KAGVTQTPRYLIKTRGQQVTLSCSPISGHRSVSWYQQTPGQGLQFLFEYFSETQRNKGNFPGRFSGRQFSNSRSEMNVSTLELGDSALYLCASSLALSNTEAFFGQGTRLTVV.